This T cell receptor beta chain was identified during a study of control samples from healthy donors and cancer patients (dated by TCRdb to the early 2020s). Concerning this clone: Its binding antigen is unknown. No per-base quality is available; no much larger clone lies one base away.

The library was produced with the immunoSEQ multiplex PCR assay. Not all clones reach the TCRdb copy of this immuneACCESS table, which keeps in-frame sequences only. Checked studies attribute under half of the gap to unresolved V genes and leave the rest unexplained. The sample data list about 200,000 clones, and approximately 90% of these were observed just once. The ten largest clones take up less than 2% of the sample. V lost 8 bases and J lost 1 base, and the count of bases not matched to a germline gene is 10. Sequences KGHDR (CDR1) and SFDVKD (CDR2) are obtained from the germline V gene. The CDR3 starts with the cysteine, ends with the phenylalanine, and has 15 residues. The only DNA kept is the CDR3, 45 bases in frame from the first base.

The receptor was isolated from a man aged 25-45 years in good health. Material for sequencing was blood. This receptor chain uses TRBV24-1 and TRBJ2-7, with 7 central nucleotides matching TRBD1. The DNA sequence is TGTGCCACCACGGGACAGTCACACGCTTCCTACGAGCAGTACTTC. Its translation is CATTGQSHASYEQYF.